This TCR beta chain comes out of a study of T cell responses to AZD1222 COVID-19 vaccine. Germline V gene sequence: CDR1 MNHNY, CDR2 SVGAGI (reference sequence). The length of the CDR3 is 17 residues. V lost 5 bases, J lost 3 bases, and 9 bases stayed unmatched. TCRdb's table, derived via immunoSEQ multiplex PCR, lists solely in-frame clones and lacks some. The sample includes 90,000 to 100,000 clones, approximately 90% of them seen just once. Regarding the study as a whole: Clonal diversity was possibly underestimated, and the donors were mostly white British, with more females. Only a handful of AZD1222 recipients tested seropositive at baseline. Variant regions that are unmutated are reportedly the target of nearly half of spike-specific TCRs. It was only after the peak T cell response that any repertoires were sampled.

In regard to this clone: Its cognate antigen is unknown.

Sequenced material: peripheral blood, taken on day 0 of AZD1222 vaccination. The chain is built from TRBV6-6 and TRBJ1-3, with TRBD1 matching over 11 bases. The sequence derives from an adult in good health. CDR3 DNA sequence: TGTGCCAGCAGTCGTAAAACTGGGACAGGGGGTGGAAACACCATATATTTT. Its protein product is CASSRKTGTGGGNTIYF.